Listed here are 15 T cell receptor beta chains from one sample, sequenced in a study of T cell responses to AZD1222 COVID-19 vaccine. This table comes from immunoSEQ multiplex PCR, and its TCRdb copy is limited to in-frame clones, with some not included. The data hold about 72,000 clones, with roughly 90% observed a single time. Specimen: peripheral blood, collected on day 0 of AZD1222 vaccination. The receptors here all came from an adult in good health.

This clone was observed once. The chain joins TRBV28 to TRBJ1-4; no firm D call. This CDR3 has 15 amino acids. With 4 bases removed from V and 8 bases from J, the gap between germline ends came to 17 bases. CDR1 is MDHEN and CDR2 is SYDVKM in the germline V gene. The CDR3 coding sequence is TGTGCCAGCAGTTCGCCGCGGGGTGGTCGCGAAAAACTGTTTTTT. This translates into CASSSPRGGREKLFF.

This clone is a singleton in its sample. The gene calls are TRBV28 and TRBJ1-5; D ambiguous. V was shortened by 7 bases and J by 0 bases, with 13 bases between the two germline ends. The length of the CDR3 is 15 residues. In germline, CDR1 is MDHEN, CDR2 SYDVKM. The CDR3 loop is CASTGDGFSNQPQHF. The CDR3 nucleotides are TGTGCCAGCACCGGCGATGGATTTAGCAATCAGCCCCAGCATTTT.

This chain joins TRBV6-2 or TRBV6-3 and TRBJ2-7; D is ambiguous. Germline-derived CDR1 and CDR2 are MNHEY and SVGEGT. V shed 1 base and J shed 3 bases, with 1 base lying between them. The CDR3 consists of 11 residues. The CDR3 loop is CASSYYYEQYF. The CDR3, as DNA: TGTGCCAGCAGTTACTACTACGAGCAGTACTTC.

The chain combines TRBV10-1 with TRBJ2-3, with TRBD1 matching over 10 bases. CDR3 length: 16 amino acids. CDR1 and CDR2 (germline): WNHNN, SYGVQD (reference sequence). Losses at the gene ends were 0 bases for V and 4 bases for J; bases not matched to a gene: 4. The CDR3 region is CASSESGQGGPDTQYF. The DNA of the CDR3 is TGCGCCAGCAGTGAGTCTGGACAGGGGGGGCCAGATACGCAGTATTTT.

The table lists this clone with a count of one. The rearrangement uses TRBV11-2 and TRBJ1-2, with a possible D match to TRBD1 (6 bases). Germline V gives CDR1 SGHAT, CDR2 FQNNGV. V gave up 3 bases and J gave up 2 bases, with 7 bases separating them. This CDR3 region has 13 residues. The DNA for the CDR3 is TGTGCCAGCAGCTTGGGACAAAACTATGGCTACACCTTC. This gives the protein CASSLGQNYGYTF.

The V gene is TRBV7-2, the J gene TRBJ1-6, with D perhaps matching TRBD1 (5 bases). Looked up from germline, CDR1 is SGHTA and CDR2 is FQGNSA. V was clipped by 5 bases and J by 7 bases, with 12 bases between them. CDR3 length: 14 amino acids. The CDR3 region has the DNA TGTGCCAGCAGCCACGGGACGGAAAATTCACCCCTCCACTTT. This sequence encodes CASSHGTENSPLHF.

This clone came up once. The gene calls are TRBV20-1 and TRBJ2-1; possible D gene TRBD1, 7 bases. With 3 bases removed from V and 9 bases from J, the gap between germline ends came to 12 bases. The length of the CDR3 is 12 residues. Germline CDR1 DFQATT, CDR2 SNEGSKA (reference sequence). CDR3 amino acids: CSASPQGGEQFF. CDR3 nucleotides: TGCAGTGCTAGTCCCCAGGGGGGTGAGCAGTTCTTC.

The chain recombines TRBV5-1 with TRBJ1-2, with no clear D. This CDR3 comprises 14 residues. Germline V CDR1 and CDR2: SGHRS, YFSETQ. V dropped 0 bases and J dropped 1 base, with 7 bases sitting between them. As DNA, the CDR3 is TGCGCCAGCAGCTTGGGACAACTTAACTATGGCTACACCTTC. Protein sequence: CASSLGQLNYGYTF.

This sequence joins TRBV2 and TRBJ2-5, with unresolved D. V dropped 6 bases and J dropped 2 bases, with 7 bases sitting between them. Germline CDR1 reads SNHLY; CDR2 reads FYNNEI. This CDR3 is built from 12 residues. In DNA, the CDR3 is TGTGCCAGCAGCACAGTTCAAGAGACCCAGTACTTC. This gives the protein CASSTVQETQYF.

This chain links TRBV20-1 with TRBJ1-4; D ambiguous. The CDR3 is 11 residues long. Trimming took off 2 bases at V and 5 bases at J, with 3 bases between the two ends. The germline V gene has CDR1 DFQATT and CDR2 SNEGSKA (reference sequence). The CDR3 sequence is CSARQNEKLFF. The DNA for the CDR3 is TGCAGTGCTAGACAGAATGAAAAACTGTTTTTT.

The rearrangement links TRBV19 to TRBJ2-1; TRBD1 aligns across 7 bases. CDR1 is LNHDA and CDR2 is SQIVND in the germline V gene (reference sequence). The CDR3 covers 18 residues. V shed 0 bases, J shed 4 bases, and the junction held 12 bases outside the gene matches. This chain's CDR3 is CASSIDPPGTELYNEQFF. CDR3 bases: TGTGCCAGTAGTATAGACCCCCCCGGGACAGAACTATACAATGAGCAGTTCTTC.

The chain is built from TRBV7-3 and TRBJ2-2; D may be TRBD1 (6 bases). Trimming took off 0 bases at V and 1 base at J, with 15 bases between the two ends. The CDR3 totals 18 residues. Looked up from germline, CDR1 is SGHTA and CDR2 is FQGTGA. The CDR3 here is CASSLTPPAGVNTGELFF. The DNA for the CDR3 is TGTGCCAGCAGCTTAACGCCCCCCGCAGGGGTGAACACCGGGGAGCTGTTTTTT.

The gene calls are TRBV3-1 (or the pseudogene TRBV3-2) and TRBJ2-2, with D hard to call. Trimming cost V 0 bases and J 4 bases, with 12 bases left between them. The germline V gene encodes CDR1 LGHDT and CDR2 YNNKEL (reference sequence). CDR3 length: 16 amino acids. Here the CDR3 reads CASSQDLGFSTGELFF. The CDR3 DNA is TGTGCCAGCAGCCAAGATTTGGGATTTAGCACCGGGGAGCTGTTTTTT.

The V gene is TRBV7-9, the J gene TRBJ1-2, with D possibly matching TRBD1 (6 bases). The CDR3 sequence is 15 residues long. From germline, CDR1 is SEHNR and CDR2 FQNEAQ (reference sequence). Trimming left V 6 bases short and J 1 base short, with 15 bases between. CDR3 residues: CASSRPTGINYGYTF. The CDR3 bases are TGTGCCAGCAGTAGACCGACAGGAATTAACTATGGCTACACCTTC.

This clone is a singleton in its sample. The chain recombines TRBV29-1 with TRBJ1-2; no clear D gene. Germline values: CDR1 SQVTM, CDR2 ANQGSEA. The length of the CDR3 is 13 residues. The ends were cut back, 0 bases at V and 5 bases at J, with 10 bases in the middle. CDR3 amino acids: CSVEDKRDYGYTF. In DNA form, the CDR3 reads TGCAGCGTTGAAGATAAGAGGGATTATGGCTACACCTTC.